The 6 T cell receptor beta chains given below trace back to one sample, sequenced in a study of T cells after yellow fever vaccination (dated by TCRdb to between 2018 and 2021). Per the publication, the treatment or condition label means: live attenuated yellow fever vaccine strain. Library construction relied on 5' RACE. Instrument on record: Illumina HiSeq 2500. In-frame beta chains were kept once TCRdb had trimmed the public reads at Q25 with fastp and called clones with MiXCR. Rows merge per CDR3 protein into single entries with the most common DNA and genes. The sample table lists hundreds of thousands of distinct CDR3 sequences, roughly 13% of them with a count of one. The ten largest clonotypes hold about an eighth of the sample. Sequences were derived from PBMCs, sampled on the day of the yellow fever booster vaccination. The receptors come from a man aged 25-45 years who received the YFV17D yellow fever vaccine.

This clonotype was counted a few times. V usage is TRBV24-1 and J usage is TRBJ2-1, with 14 bases matching TRBD2. The CDR3 consists of 19 residues. The ends lost 2 bases at V and 5 bases at J; junction bases unmatched: 10. CDR1 is KGHDR, CDR2 SFDVKD, per germline. CDR3: CATSDWGFGTSGSNNEQFF. CDR3 sequence (DNA): TGTGCCACCAGTGATTGGGGCTTTGGGACTAGCGGGAGTAACAATGAGCAGTTCTTC.

This clonotype showed up just a few times. The chain joins TRBV10-3 to TRBJ2-1; 9 nucleotides line up with TRBD2. The V and J ends lost 4 bases and 4 bases, in that order; junction bases with no gene match: 5. Germline V gene sequence: CDR1 ENHRY, CDR2 SYGVKD. The CDR3 runs 15 residues. CDR3 protein: CAISVATSGYNEQFF. The CDR3 bases are TGTGCCATCAGTGTGGCGACTAGCGGATACAATGAGCAGTTCTTC.

This chain connects TRBV20-1 to TRBJ2-7; 11 bases are a match to TRBD2. The CDR3 is 15 residues long. Trimming removed 6 bases from V and 3 bases from J; junction bases left unmatched: 10. CDR1 is DFQATT and CDR2 is SNEGSKA in the germline V gene (reference sequence). The CDR3 DNA sequence: TGCAGTGCGCTCGCTAGCGGGAGGTCGCTCTACGAGCAGTACTTC. This encodes CSALASGRSLYEQYF.

This clonotype was seen a handful of times. The chain couples TRBV5-6 to TRBJ2-1; no definite D call. Trimming took off 1 base at V and 5 bases at J, with 10 bases between the two ends. Germline lookup yields CDR1 SGHDT and CDR2 YYEEEE. This CDR3 is 14 amino acids long. The chain's CDR3 is CASSLSGPHNEQFF. Here the CDR3 DNA reads TGTGCCAGCAGCTTGTCCGGTCCCCACAATGAGCAGTTCTTC. The entire variable domain, with the rest obtained from reference TRBV5-6 and TRBJ2-1, is as follows: DAGVTQSPTHLIKTRGQQVTLRCSPKSGHDTVSWYQQALGQGPQFIFQYYEEEERQRGNFPDRFSGHQFPNYSSELNVNALLLGDSALYLCASSLSGPHNEQFFGPGTRLTVL.

The chain combines TRBV4-3 with TRBJ2-7; either TRBD1 or TRBD2 may supply D (5 bases each). CDR1 LGHNA and CDR2 YSLEER come from the germline V gene. The CDR3 runs 15 residues. The germline V and J ends were trimmed by 0 bases and 6 bases, with 15 bases remaining between them. CDR3: CASSQDSRGRGEQYF. The CDR3 region has the DNA TGCGCCAGCAGCCAAGATTCCCGGGGACGGGGCGAGCAGTACTTC.

V is TRBV10-3 and J is TRBJ2-5; D perhaps matches TRBD2 (5 bases). CDR3 length: 14 amino acids. Germline assignment: CDR1 ENHRY and CDR2 SYGVKD. Trimming removed 4 bases at V and 5 bases at J, with 14 bases between. The CDR3 nucleotides are TGTGCCATCAGTGGGGAGCAGGTTGGGGAGACCCAGTACTTC. It yields the protein CAISGEQVGETQYF.